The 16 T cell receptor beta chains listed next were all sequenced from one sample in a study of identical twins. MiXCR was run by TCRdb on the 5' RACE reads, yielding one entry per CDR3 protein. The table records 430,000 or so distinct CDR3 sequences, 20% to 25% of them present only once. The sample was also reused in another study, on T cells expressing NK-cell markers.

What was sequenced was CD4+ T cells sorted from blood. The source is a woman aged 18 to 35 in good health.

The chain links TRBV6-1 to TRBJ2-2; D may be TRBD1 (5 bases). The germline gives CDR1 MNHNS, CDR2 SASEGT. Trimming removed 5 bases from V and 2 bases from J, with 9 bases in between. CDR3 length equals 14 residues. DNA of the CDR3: TGTGCCAGCAGTAGACGGACAAACACCGGGGAGCTGTTTTTT. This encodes CASSRRTNTGELFF.

The CDR3 reads CASRRGGDNTGELFF. DNA of the CDR3: TGTGCCAGCAGGCGGGGGGGCGACAACACCGGGGAGCTGTTTTTT. This rearrangement joins TRBV2 to TRBJ2-2; 9 nucleotides match TRBD2. CDR1 and CDR2 from the germline V gene are SNHLY and FYNNEI. V dropped 6 bases and J dropped 2; count of bases not matched to a gene: 4. The CDR3 is 15 residues long.

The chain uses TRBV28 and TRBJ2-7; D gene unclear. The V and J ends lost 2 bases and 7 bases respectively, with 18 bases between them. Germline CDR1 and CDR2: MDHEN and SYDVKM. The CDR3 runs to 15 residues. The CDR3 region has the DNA TGTGCCAGCAGTTTACGTCGGGTGAGCAGGTCTGAGCAGTACTTC. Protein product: CASSLRRVSRSEQYF.

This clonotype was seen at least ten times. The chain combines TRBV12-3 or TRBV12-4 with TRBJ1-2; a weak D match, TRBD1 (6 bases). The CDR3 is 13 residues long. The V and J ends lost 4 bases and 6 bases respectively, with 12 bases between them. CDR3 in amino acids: CASSYRVGDGYTF. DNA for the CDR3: TGTGCCAGCAGTTACAGGGTCGGGGATGGCTACACCTTC.

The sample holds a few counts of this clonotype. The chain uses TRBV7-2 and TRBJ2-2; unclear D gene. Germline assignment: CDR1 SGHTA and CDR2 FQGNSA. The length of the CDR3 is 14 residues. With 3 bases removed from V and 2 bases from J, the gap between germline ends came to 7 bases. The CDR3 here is CASSFRTNTGELFF. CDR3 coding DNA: TGTGCCAGCAGCTTCAGGACCAACACCGGGGAGCTGTTTTTT.

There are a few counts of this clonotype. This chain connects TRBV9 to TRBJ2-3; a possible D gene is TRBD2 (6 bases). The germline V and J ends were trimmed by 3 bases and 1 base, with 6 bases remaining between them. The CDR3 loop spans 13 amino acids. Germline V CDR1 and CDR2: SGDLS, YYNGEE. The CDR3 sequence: CASSAGGTDTQYF. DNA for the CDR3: TGTGCCAGCAGCGCGGGGGGCACAGATACGCAGTATTTT.

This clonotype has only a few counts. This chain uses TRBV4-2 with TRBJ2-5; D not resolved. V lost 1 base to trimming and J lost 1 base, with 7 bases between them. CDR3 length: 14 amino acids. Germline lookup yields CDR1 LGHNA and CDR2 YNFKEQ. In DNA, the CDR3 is TGTGCCAGCAGCCAAGCCGGCGTCCAAGAGACCCAGTACTTC. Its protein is CASSQAGVQETQYF.

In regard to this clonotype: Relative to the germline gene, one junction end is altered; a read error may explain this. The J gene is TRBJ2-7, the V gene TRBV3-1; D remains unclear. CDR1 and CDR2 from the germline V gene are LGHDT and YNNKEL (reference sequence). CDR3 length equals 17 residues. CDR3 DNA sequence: TGTACCAGCAGTTCCAGATTATTTCAGGCGTCAGCCTACGAGCAGTACTTC. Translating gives CTSSSRLFQASAYEQYF.

CDR3 DNA sequence: TGTGCCACCAGCAGAGGGGGAGCGGTCCGAAGGGGCGAGCAGTACTTC. It encodes CATSRGGAVRRGEQYF. The chain carries TRBV15 and TRBJ2-7; D is tentatively TRBD1 or TRBD2 (5 bases each). V was trimmed by 1 base and J by 6 bases, leaving 19 bases between them. CDR3 length equals 16 residues. Germline V gives CDR1 LNHNV, CDR2 YYDKDF (reference sequence).

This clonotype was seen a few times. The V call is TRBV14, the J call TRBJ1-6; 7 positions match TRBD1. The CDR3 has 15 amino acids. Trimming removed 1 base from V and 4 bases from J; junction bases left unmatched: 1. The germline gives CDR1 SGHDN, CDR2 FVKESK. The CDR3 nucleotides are TGTGCCAGCAGCCAAGGGACAGGTTATAATTCACCCCTCCACTTT. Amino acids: CASSQGTGYNSPLHF.

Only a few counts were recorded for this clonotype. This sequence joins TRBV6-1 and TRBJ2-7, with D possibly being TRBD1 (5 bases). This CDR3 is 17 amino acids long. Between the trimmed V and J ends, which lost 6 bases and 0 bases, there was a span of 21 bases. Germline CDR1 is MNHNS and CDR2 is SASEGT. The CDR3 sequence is CASRRKGRDSYSYEQYF. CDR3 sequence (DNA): TGTGCCAGCAGGCGAAAGGGCAGGGATTCATACTCCTACGAGCAGTACTTC.

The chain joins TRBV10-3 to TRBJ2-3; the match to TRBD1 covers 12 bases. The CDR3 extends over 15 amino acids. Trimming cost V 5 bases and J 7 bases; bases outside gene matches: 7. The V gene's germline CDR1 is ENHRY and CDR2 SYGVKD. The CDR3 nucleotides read TGTGCCATCAGTCCCCGGGACAGGGGGCATTATACGCAGTATTTT. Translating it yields CAISPRDRGHYTQYF.

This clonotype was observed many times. CDR3 DNA: TGCGCCAGCAGCTTGGCCGGGACCGTGAACACTGAAGCTTTCTTT. Its translation: CASSLAGTVNTEAFF. V is TRBV5-1 and J is TRBJ1-1; TRBD1 is a possible D gene (5 bases). Trimming cost V 0 bases and J 0 bases, with 9 bases left between them. The germline gives CDR1 SGHRS, CDR2 YFSETQ. The CDR3 loop spans 15 amino acids.

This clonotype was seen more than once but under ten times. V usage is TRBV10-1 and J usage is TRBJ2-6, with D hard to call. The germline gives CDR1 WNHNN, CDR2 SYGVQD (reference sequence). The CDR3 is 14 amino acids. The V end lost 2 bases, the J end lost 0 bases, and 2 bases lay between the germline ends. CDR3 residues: CASSESSGANVLTF. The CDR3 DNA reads TGCGCCAGCAGTGAGAGCTCTGGGGCCAACGTCCTGACTTTC.

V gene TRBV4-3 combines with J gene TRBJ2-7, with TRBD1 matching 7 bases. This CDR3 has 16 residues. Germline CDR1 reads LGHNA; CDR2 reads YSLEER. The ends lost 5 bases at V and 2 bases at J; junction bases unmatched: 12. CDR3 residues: CASSSPPGQNAYEQYF. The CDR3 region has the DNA TGCGCCAGCAGCTCCCCCCCGGGACAGAACGCCTACGAGCAGTACTTC.

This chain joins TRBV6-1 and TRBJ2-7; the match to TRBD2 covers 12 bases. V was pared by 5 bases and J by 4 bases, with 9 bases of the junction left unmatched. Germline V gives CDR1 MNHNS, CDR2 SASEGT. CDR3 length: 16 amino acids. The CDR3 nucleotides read TGTGCCAGCAGTCCCCAGACTAGCGGGAGTTGGTACGAGCAGTACTTC. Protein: CASSPQTSGSWYEQYF.